The present T cell receptor beta chain was sequenced within a study of OX40 agonist ivuxolimab in advanced cancers. General study results and limits: Compared with others, partial responders at 0.1-3.0 mg/kg displayed clonal expansion among the lowest.

Anyone with autoimmune disease history or systemic immunosuppression was excluded. Sequenced by immunoSEQ multiplex PCR; TCRdb stores in-frame clones only, minus some. This table has over 25,000 clones, around 74% appearing once. Details on this clone: The antigen remains undetermined.

V lost 5 bases and J lost 0, with 14 bases in between. Germline assignment: CDR1 SGHTA and CDR2 FQGNSA. The CDR3 totals 16 residues. The source of this sequence is an adult with an advanced solid tumor such as melanoma, head and neck, liver or kidney cancer. Sequenced material: CD4+ or CD8+ T cells sorted from blood, taken in a trial of the OX40 agonist ivuxolimab. The chain carries TRBV7-2 and TRBJ1-3; maybe TRBD1 (5 bases). The CDR3 reads CASSRSGSNSGNTIYF. CDR3 nucleotide sequence: TGTGCCAGCAGCCGCTCAGGGTCCAACTCTGGAAACACCATATATTTT.